The 7 T cell receptor beta chains given below trace back to one sample, sequenced in a study of T cell responses to AZD1222 COVID-19 vaccine. Only in-frame clones appear in the TCRdb table, and some are missing; sequencing was by immunoSEQ multiplex PCR. The sample holds tens of thousands of clones, 89% seen once. Sequences were derived from peripheral blood, sampled 28 days after the second AZD1222 dose. Receptor source: an adult who received the AZD1222 COVID-19 vaccine.

This clone was detected only once. V and J are TRBV6-5 and TRBJ1-1; D unclear. The V and J ends lost 1 base and 2 bases respectively, with 11 bases between them. The germline V gene encodes CDR1 MNHEY and CDR2 SVGAGI. The CDR3 is 15 residues long. The CDR3 sequence: CASSYYGRINTEAFF. The DNA for the CDR3 is TGTGCCAGCAGTTACTATGGGAGAATAAACACTGAAGCTTTCTTT.

The chain combines TRBV5-4 with TRBJ1-1; D gene unclear. This CDR3 comprises 15 residues. V shed 4 bases and J shed 1 base, with 14 bases lying between them. The germline CDR1 and CDR2 sequences are SGHNT and YYREEE (reference sequence). The CDR3 nucleotides read TGTGCCAGCAGCCACGCACTCCCCGGGAACACTGAAGCTTTCTTT. Its protein is CASSHALPGNTEAFF.

Remarks on this clone: The junction shows a germline mismatch at one end, possibly a read error. The V call is TRBV11-2, the J call TRBJ2-7, with D maybe TRBD1 (6 bases). This CDR3 is 14 amino acids long. CDR1 and CDR2 (germline): SGHAT, FQNNGV. The CDR3 nucleotides read TGTGCCAGCAGCATAGTGACCGCAGGGGTAATGGGGGACTTC. The encoded protein is CASSIVTAGVMGDF.

The chain couples TRBV6-6 to TRBJ1-4, with TRBD1 identical over 7 bases. Trimming removed 6 bases from V and 0 bases from J; junction bases left unmatched: 4. The germline V gene has CDR1 MNHNY and CDR2 SVGAGI (reference sequence). The CDR3 runs 15 residues. CDR3 sequence (DNA): TGTGCCAGCAGGAGACAGGGAGCAACTAATGAAAAACTGTTTTTT. It encodes CASRRQGATNEKLFF.

This rearrangement joins TRBV3-1 (or the pseudogene TRBV3-2) to TRBJ1-2, with 8 positions matching TRBD1. The trim removed 5 bases at V and 4 bases at J, leaving 6 bases unmatched. Germline CDR1 and CDR2: LGHDT and YNNKEL (reference sequence). This CDR3 region has 14 residues. CDR3 DNA sequence: TGTGCCAGCAGCAACACAGGGGGGCCCTATGGCTACACCTTC. Its protein product is CASSNTGGPYGYTF.

The CDR3 region has the DNA TGTGCCAGCAGCCTCTGGGCTAACTCTAACAATGAGCAGTTCTTC. Its translation is CASSLWANSNNEQFF. The chain recombines TRBV14 with TRBJ2-1; no clear D. Germline CDR1 is SGHDN and CDR2 is FVKESK. V gave up 4 bases and J gave up 5 bases, with 15 bases separating them. The CDR3 runs 15 residues.

The V call is TRBV9, the J call TRBJ1-3; 7 nucleotides align to TRBD1. Germline trimming cut 3 bases from V and 0 bases from J; bases unmatched to any gene: 6. CDR3 length: 16 amino acids. Looked up from germline, CDR1 is SGDLS and CDR2 is YYNGEE. This CDR3 is CASSAGGRSSGNTIYF. DNA of the CDR3: TGTGCCAGCAGCGCAGGGGGGCGAAGCTCTGGAAACACCATATATTTT. Variable domain in full (rest from reference TRBV9 and TRBJ1-3): DSGVTQTPKHLITATGQRVTLRCSPRSGDLSVYWYQQSLDQGLQFLIQYYNGEERAKGNILERFSAQQFPDLHSELNLSSLELGDSALYFCASSAGGRSSGNTIYFGEGSWLTVV.